The rows below give T cell receptor beta chains drawn from one sample of a study of T cell repertoires in cytomegalovirus infection. For these receptors, no antigen is known. TCRdb reanalysed the reads using MiXCR and keeps one entry per CDR3 protein. This sample carries about 68,000 distinct CDR3 sequences, about 23% of them seen once, and the ten largest clones take 65% to 85%. The sequenced sample was PBMCs, sequenced either directly or after in vitro stimulation (not recorded which). Every receptor here comes from a human donor in good health (CMV status not recorded). Some clones in this sample may be carry-over from other donors' samples. Each CDR3 is given with its conserved first and last residue. The order of the fields is V gene, D gene, clone size, J gene, CDR3 DNA, CDR3 protein. A D gene is named only where the DNA matches it firmly. Part of the rows lack a size; the others show once, few, many or a class for expanded clones.

>TRBV5-6|NA|NA|TRBJ2-5
TGTGCCAGCAGCTTGGACCAACATTCATGGGAGACCCAGTACTTC
CASSLDQHSWETQYF
>TRBV4-1|NA|once|TRBJ1-2
TGCGCCAGCAGCCAAATAGGCAGTTTGGGCCTTGGCTACACCTTC
CASSQIGSLGLGYTF
>TRBV7-2|NA|NA|TRBJ2-5
TGTGCCAGCAGCTTATGGAGGGAGACCCAGTACTTC
CASSLWRETQYF
>TRBV7-2|TRBD2|NA|TRBJ2-7
TGTGCCAGCAGCTTGGGAGCGGGAGTATACGAGCAGTACTTC
CASSLGAGVYEQYF
>TRBV7-9|NA|NA|TRBJ2-1
TGTGCCAGAAGGAATGCAGGGGGGAGGAACAATGAGCAGTTCTTC
CARRNAGGRNNEQFF
>TRBV18|NA|NA|TRBJ1-2
TGTGCCAGCTCACCAAGCAGAGATCTTGGCTACACCTTC
CASSPSRDLGYTF
>TRBV15|NA|NA|TRBJ2-7
TGTGCCACCAGCAGTCACAGCTACGAGCAGTACTTC
CATSSHSYEQYF
>TRBV28|NA|NA|TRBJ2-5
TGTGCCAGCAGTAATCGACCCCCACAGCAGACCCAGTACTTC
CASSNRPPQQTQYF
>TRBV7-2|NA|few|TRBJ2-3
TGTGCCAGCAGACCCCAACAGGGATTCACAGATACGCAGTATTTT
CASRPQQGFTDTQYF
>TRBV4-1|TRBD1|NA|TRBJ2-5
TGCGCCAGCAGCCAAGAGGGGACAGGGGGCAGAGAGACCCAGTACTTC
CASSQEGTGGRETQYF
>TRBV7-3|TRBD2|many|TRBJ2-1
TGTGCCAGCAGCTTTGGTAAGCGGGAGGTCGACAATGAGCAGTTCTTC
CASSFGKREVDNEQFF
>TRBV12-3/TRBV12-4|NA|many|TRBJ1-2
TGTGCCAGCAGTTTGGGCAGGACTAACTATGGCTACACCTTC
CASSLGRTNYGYTF
>TRBV19|TRBD2|NA|TRBJ2-7
TGTGCCAGTAGTATGAGCGGGGTCTACGAGCAGTACTTC
CASSMSGVYEQYF
>TRBV25-1|TRBD1|NA|TRBJ2-4
TGTGCCAGCAGTCACACCTTGACAGGGGGAGATCAGTACTTC
CASSHTLTGGDQYF
>TRBV7-9|TRBD1|few|TRBJ1-2
TGTGCCAGCAGCTTTCAGGGGGCCTCTGGCTACACCTTC
CASSFQGASGYTF
>TRBV7-2|TRBD2|few|TRBJ2-1
TGTGCCAGCAGCACGCGCGCCGGGGGGGGATACAATGAGCAGTTCTTC
CASSTRAGGGYNEQFF
>TRBV5-4|TRBD1|NA|TRBJ1-1
TGTGCCAGCAGCTTGAGGTCCGGGACAGGGGGTAACACTGAAGCTTTCTTT
CASSLRSGTGGNTEAFF
>TRBV12-3/TRBV12-4|TRBD1|many|TRBJ1-5
TGTGCCAGCAGTCTCGACAGGGGTGAACAGCCCCAGCATTTT
CASSLDRGEQPQHF
>TRBV11-1|TRBD2|few|TRBJ2-7
TGTGCCAGCAGCTTAGGCGGGAGGTCGTACGAGCAGTACTTC
CASSLGGRSYEQYF
>TRBV20-1|TRBD2|few|TRBJ2-5
TGCAGTGCTAGTTTACGGGGGGGATTAATATTTGGGCAAGAGACCCAGTACTTC
CSASLRGGLIFGQETQYF
>TRBV6-1|TRBD2|few|TRBJ2-1
TGTGCCAGCAGTTCAACCGGGGGGAATGAGCAGTTCTTC
CASSSTGGNEQFF
>TRBV10-3|TRBD2|NA|TRBJ2-3
TGTGCCATCAGGACTAGCGGGAGTCTCGCAGATACGCAGTATTTT
CAIRTSGSLADTQYF
>TRBV7-2|NA|many|TRBJ2-5
TGTGCCAGCAGCCCACCGCGTGGGGAGACCCAGTACTTC
CASSPPRGETQYF
>TRBV28|TRBD1|NA|TRBJ1-4
TGTGCCAGCAGTTTACCCGGGACAGGGGGTGAAAAACTGTTTTTT
CASSLPGTGGEKLFF
>TRBV12-3/TRBV12-4|TRBD2|NA|TRBJ2-7
TGTGCCAGCAGCCTTAGTAGCGGGAGTGTCTACGAGCAGTACTTC
CASSLSSGSVYEQYF
>TRBV7-2|NA|few|TRBJ2-2
TGTGCCAGCAGTCCGATGACTAGTAGAGCCGGGGAGCTGTTTTTT
CASSPMTSRAGELFF
>TRBV7-4|NA|few|TRBJ1-1
TGTGCCAGCAGCTTAGACCCGGTAACGAACACTGAAGCTTTCTTT
CASSLDPVTNTEAFF
>TRBV7-2|NA|many|TRBJ2-5
TGTGCCAGCAGCGCCCGAGACAGAGAGACCCAGTACTTC
CASSARDRETQYF
>TRBV19|NA|few|TRBJ1-5
TGTGCCAGTAGTATAGATCACGGGGGCGTGGAGCATCAGCCCCAGCATTTT
CASSIDHGGVEHQPQHF
>TRBV9|TRBD2|NA|TRBJ2-1
TGTGCCAGCAGCGTAGAGCCGGGAGGTTACAATGAGCAGTTCTTC
CASSVEPGGYNEQFF
>TRBV9|TRBD2|few|TRBJ2-5
TGTGCCAGCAGCGCTCGGGAGGGCAGGGAAGAGACCCAGTACTTC
CASSAREGREETQYF
>TRBV20-1|NA|NA|TRBJ2-2
TGCAGTGCTCGATCGTTAGGGTTAACCGGGGAGCTGTTTTTT
CSARSLGLTGELFF
>TRBV5-6|NA|NA|TRBJ1-1
TGTGCCAGCAGCTTGGGGCAGTATGAAGCTTTCTTT
CASSLGQYEAFF
>TRBV5-1|TRBD1|few|TRBJ1-1
TGCGCCAGCAGCGAGGGACAGCCTATTCGTTACACTGAAGCTTTCTTT
CASSEGQPIRYTEAFF
>TRBV2|TRBD1|many|TRBJ1-3
TGTGCCAGCAGTGTCGGACAGGGAGGATACACCATATATTTT
CASSVGQGGYTIYF
>TRBV27|TRBD1|few|TRBJ2-1
TGTGCCAGCAGTTCTACGGGACAGGGATTGAGTGAGCAGTTCTTC
CASSSTGQGLSEQFF
>TRBV28|TRBD1|NA|TRBJ1-3
TGTGCCAGCAGTCAAACAGGGGTCTCTGGAAACACCATATATTTT
CASSQTGVSGNTIYF
>TRBV7-3|TRBD2|few|TRBJ2-3
TGTGCCAGCAGCTTATCGGGGGGTCCATCACAGTATTTT
CASSLSGGPSQYF
>TRBV12-3/TRBV12-4|NA|NA|TRBJ1-1
TGTGCCAGCAGGAATCCCCTCCGGGGGGTGAGGAACACTGAAGCTTTCTTT
CASRNPLRGVRNTEAFF
>TRBV7-3|TRBD2|many|TRBJ2-3
TGTGCCAGCAGCTTAGATGGTCCAGGACTAGCGGGGGATTCTAGCACAGATACGCAGTATTTT
CASSLDGPGLAGDSSTDTQYF
>TRBV6-6|NA|few|TRBJ2-1
TGTGCCAGCAGTTGGGACTTCAATGAGCAGTTCTTC
CASSWDFNEQFF
>TRBV29-1|NA|NA|TRBJ2-3
TGCAGCGTTGAGCGGGTTTCTAGCACAGATACGCAGTATTTT
CSVERVSSTDTQYF
>TRBV7-2|TRBD2|many|TRBJ2-5
TGTGCCAGCAGCTTAGACCCCCGTTCCAGCGGGAGGGCAAGGGAGTACTTC
CASSLDPRSSGRAREYF
>TRBV29-1|TRBD1|few|TRBJ1-1
TGCAGCGTTGAAGCCTGGACAGGTTTGAACACTGAAGCTTTCTTT
CSVEAWTGLNTEAFF
>TRBV19|NA|NA|TRBJ2-5
TGTGCCAGTAGTATCGGGGATAACCGTCAGGAGACCCAGTACTTC
CASSIGDNRQETQYF
>TRBV30|TRBD1|few|TRBJ1-1
TGTGCCTGGAACACCCCGGGAAGGCAGGGGGGTACTGAAGCTTTCTTT
CAWNTPGRQGGTEAFF
>TRBV27|NA|few|TRBJ2-1
TGTGCCAGCAGTCCCTCCTCCATATATGAGCAGTTCTTC
CASSPSSIYEQFF
>TRBV7-9|NA|medium-sized|TRBJ1-1
TGTGCCAGCAGCGCACGGGGAACAGGTGGAGCTTTCTTT
CASSARGTGGAFF
>TRBV7-2|TRBD2|many|TRBJ2-3
TGTGCCAGCAGCTTAGTCGTAACTAGCGGGGTCCGGGATACGCAGTATTTT
CASSLVVTSGVRDTQYF
>TRBV27|NA|once|TRBJ2-1
TGTGCCAACAGTTCACGGAGGGCCGAGCAGTTCTTC
CANSSRRAEQFF
>TRBV5-6|NA|few|TRBJ2-7
TGTGCCAGCAGCTCCGGTGCCTCCGAGCAGTACTTC
CASSSGASEQYF
>TRBV19|TRBD1|few|TRBJ1-3
TGTGCCAGTAACCACTGGACAGGGACGTTTGGAAACACCATATATTTT
CASNHWTGTFGNTIYF
>TRBV6-2/TRBV6-3|TRBD1|many|TRBJ2-1
TGTGCCAGCAGTTTCGACAGGGGCAATGAGCAGTTCTTC
CASSFDRGNEQFF
>TRBV6-2/TRBV6-3|TRBD2|NA|TRBJ2-1
TGTGCCAGCAGTTCGGTGCGGGGGGGGTCAAGCTCCTACAATGAGCAGTTCTTC
CASSSVRGGSSSYNEQFF
>TRBV6-2/TRBV6-3|TRBD2|few|TRBJ2-3
TGTGCCAGCAGTTACCCGACTAGCGGGAGGGCCTATAGGGCAGATACGCAGTATTTT
CASSYPTSGRAYRADTQYF
>TRBV20-1|NA|NA|TRBJ2-3
TGCAGTGCCCGCGGACAGACCGGCACAGATACGCAGTATTTT
CSARGQTGTDTQYF